This T cell receptor (gamma chain) is drawn from a study of Vδ1+ human thymocytes. Study results and limitations: In the thymus, TRG and TRD repertoires looked highly polyclonal with Gaussian CDR3 lengths. Unexpected Vdelta2 sequences could cause misinterpretation of bulk repertoire data. About 20% of thymic delta-chain sequences were Vdelta2, with few Vdelta3, unlike blood Vdelta1+ controls.

Alphabeta T cells were depleted, then CD3+ Vdelta1+ Vdelta2- thymocytes were FACS-sorted. There are 13 residues in the CDR3. Germline loops: CDR1 VINAFY, CDR2 YDVSNSKD. Losses at the gene ends were 0 bases for V and 6 bases for J; bases not matched to a gene: 5. Sequences come from RNA converted to cDNA by reverse transcription. CDR3 amplicons came from multiplex PCR with pooled V-gene forward and constant-region reverse primers. TCRdb reanalyzed the multiplex PCR reads using CATT. Of 9,500 to 13,000 gamma-chain clones detected, under 55% appear once; the ten largest clones hold 1.5% to 2.5%. About this clone: Its antigen is still unknown.

The sequence was collected from a boy under two years old who had congenital heart surgery. Sequenced material: Vdelta1+ gamma-delta thymocytes from the thymus. Subset: FACS-sorted CD3+ TCRalphabeta- TCRVdelta1+ TCRVdelta2- thymocytes. The chain couples TRGV5 to TRGJ1 or TRGJ2. The J gene is not listed in TCRdb, so it was assigned here from a DNA match to germline. The CDR3 DNA is TGTGCCACCTGGGACAGGCATTCTTATAAGAAACTCTTT. This sequence encodes CATWDRHSYKKLF.